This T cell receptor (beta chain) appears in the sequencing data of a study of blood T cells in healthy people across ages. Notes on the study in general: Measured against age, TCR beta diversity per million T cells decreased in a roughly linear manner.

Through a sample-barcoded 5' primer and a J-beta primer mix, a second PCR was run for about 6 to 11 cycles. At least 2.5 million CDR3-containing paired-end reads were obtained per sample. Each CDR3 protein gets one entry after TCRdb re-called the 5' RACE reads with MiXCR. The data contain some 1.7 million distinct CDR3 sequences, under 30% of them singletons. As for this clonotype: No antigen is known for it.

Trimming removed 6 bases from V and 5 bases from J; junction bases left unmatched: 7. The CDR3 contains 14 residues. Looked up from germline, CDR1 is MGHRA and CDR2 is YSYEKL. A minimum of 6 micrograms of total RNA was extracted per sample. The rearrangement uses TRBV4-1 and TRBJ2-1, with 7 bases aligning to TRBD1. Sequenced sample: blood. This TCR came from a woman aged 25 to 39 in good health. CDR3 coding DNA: TGCGCCAGCAGGCAGGGGGTTTTAAACAATGAGCAGTTCTTC. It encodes CASRQGVLNNEQFF.